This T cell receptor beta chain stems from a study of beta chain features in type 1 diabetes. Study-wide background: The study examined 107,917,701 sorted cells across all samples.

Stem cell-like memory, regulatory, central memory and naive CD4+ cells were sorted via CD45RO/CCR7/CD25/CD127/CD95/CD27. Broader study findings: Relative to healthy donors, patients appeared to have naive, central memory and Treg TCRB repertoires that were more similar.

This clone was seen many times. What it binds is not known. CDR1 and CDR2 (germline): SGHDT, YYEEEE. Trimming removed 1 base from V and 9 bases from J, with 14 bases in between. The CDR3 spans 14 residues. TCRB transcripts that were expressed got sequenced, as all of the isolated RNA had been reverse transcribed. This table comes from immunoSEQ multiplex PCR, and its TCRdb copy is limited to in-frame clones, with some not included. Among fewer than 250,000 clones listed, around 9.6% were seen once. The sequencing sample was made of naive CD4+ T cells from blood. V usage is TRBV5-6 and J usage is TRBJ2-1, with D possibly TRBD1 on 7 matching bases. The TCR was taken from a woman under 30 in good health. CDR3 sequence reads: CASSLLPGGSEQFF. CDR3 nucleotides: TGTGCCAGCAGCTTGTTGCCAGGGGGGAGTGAGCAGTTCTTC.